These T cell receptor beta chains were read from a single sample in a study of T cell responses to AZD1222 COVID-19 vaccine. Using immunoSEQ multiplex PCR, the repertoire was profiled, and TCRdb retains in-frame clones only, with some absent. The table lists around 130,000 clones, approximately 93% of them singletons, with approximately 3.1% in the top ten. Sequences were derived from peripheral blood, sampled on day 0 of AZD1222 vaccination. The receptors were gathered from an adult in good health. Both conserved end residues are part of each CDR3. A D gene is named only where the DNA matches it firmly. Size tells how often a clone was seen (once, few, many) or the class of an expanded clone, and some rows leave it out.

- | TRBJ1-5 | TRBV6-5 | - | TGTGCCAGCAGGAATTGGGGCAAAGATCAGCCCCAGCATTTT | CASRNWGKDQPQHF
- | TRBJ2-5 | TRBV28 | TRBD2 | TGTGCCAGCAGTCCATCCCCTCCTAGCGGGATTCAAGAGACCCAGTACTTC | CASSPSPPSGIQETQYF
- | TRBJ1-6 | TRBV30 | - | TGTGCCTGGAGTGTACGCCTGGTTGATCATAATTCACCCCTCCACTTT | CAWSVRLVDHNSPLHF
- | TRBJ1-3 | TRBV30 | - | TGTGCCTGGAACAGTTTCTCTGGAAACACCATATATTTT | CAWNSFSGNTIYF
- | TRBJ2-3 | TRBV28 | TRBD2 | TGTGCCAGCAGCCCTGGGGCTAGCGGTTCCACAGATACGCAGTATTTT | CASSPGASGSTDTQYF
once | TRBJ2-5 | TRBV7-2 | TRBD2 | TGTGCCAGCAGCTGGGGACTAGCGGGAGTCGTCGCGGAGACCCAGTACTTC | CASSWGLAGVVAETQYF
- | TRBJ2-7 | TRBV28 | - | TGTGCCAGCAGTCAAATCGACAGGAGCCCTACGAGGTTGTACTTC | CASSQIDRSPTRLYF
- | TRBJ2-1 | TRBV9 | TRBD2 | TGTGCCAGCAGCGTAGCGGGAGGGAGCTACAATGAGCAGTTCTTC | CASSVAGGSYNEQFF
- | TRBJ2-3 | TRBV6-5 | - | TGTGCCAGCAGGCGTTCAGGGTCAGATACGCAGTATTTT | CASRRSGSDTQYF
- | TRBJ2-7 | TRBV10-3 | TRBD2 | TGTGCCATCAGTGATCCCGGACTAGCGGGAAGCTACGAGCAGTACTTC | CAISDPGLAGSYEQYF
- | TRBJ2-7 | TRBV10-3 | TRBD1 | TGTGCCATCAAGGGACAGGGGGCGTTCCACGAGCAGTACTTC | CAIKGQGAFHEQYF
once | TRBJ1-5 | TRBV6-1 | - | TGTGCCAGCAGTGACCTTTACCAGCCCCAGCATTTT | CASSDLYQPQHF
- | TRBJ1-1 | TRBV18 | - | TGTGCCAGCTCACCCACGGGCACTGAAGCTTTCTTT | CASSPTGTEAFF
- | TRBJ1-6 | TRBV27 | - | TGTGCCAGCAGTTTTGGGAATAGTCTCTCACCCCTCCACTTT | CASSFGNSLSPLHF
few | TRBJ1-5 | TRBV12-3/TRBV12-4 | - | TGTGCCAGCAGTCGCCAGGGGCCCCAGCATTTT | CASSRQGPQHF
- | TRBJ2-3 | TRBV6-5 | TRBD1 | TGTGCCAGCAGCAGGGGACAGGTTACAGATACGCAGTATTTT | CASSRGQVTDTQYF
- | TRBJ1-1 | TRBV11-3 | - | TGTGCCAGCAGCCAGGGACATCTAAACACTGAAGCTTTCTTT | CASSQGHLNTEAFF
- | TRBJ1-5 | TRBV10-3 | - | TGTGCCATCTCTAGCGCCCTGGGGGAACAGCCCCAGCATTTT | CAISSALGEQPQHF
- | TRBJ1-1 | TRBV28 | - | TGTGCCAGCAGATGGGGTGGAACTGAAGCTTTCTTT | CASRWGGTEAFF
- | TRBJ2-1 | TRBV12-3/TRBV12-4 | - | TGTGCCAGCAGTTTAACCTCGTACAATGAGCAGTTCTTC | CASSLTSYNEQFF
- | TRBJ2-1 | TRBV25-1 | - | TGTGCCAGCAGTTTACAGACTTACAATGAGCAGTTCTTC | CASSLQTYNEQFF
- | TRBJ1-5 | TRBV6-6 | - | TGTGCCAGCAGTCTTACCGGACGGGTCCATCAGCCCCAGCATTTT | CASSLTGRVHQPQHF
- | TRBJ2-7 | TRBV28 | TRBD2 | TGTGCCAGCTACTCGTTGTCCGGGACTAGCGGGTACGAGCAGTACTTC | CASYSLSGTSGYEQYF
- | TRBJ1-3 | TRBV7-8 | - | TGTGCCAGCAGCTTAGCAGGTCGAGGAAACACCATATATTTT | CASSLAGRGNTIYF
- | TRBJ2-4 | TRBV3-1/TRBV3-2 | - | TGTGCCAGCAGCCAAGATTTGCAGGGGCTAGCCAAAAACATTCAGTACTTC | CASSQDLQGLAKNIQYF
- | TRBJ2-5 | TRBV14 | - | TGTGCCAGCAGCCAAGTCGAGTGGTACCAAGAGACCCAGTACTTC | CASSQVEWYQETQYF
once | TRBJ1-4 | TRBV25-1 | - | TGTGCCAGCAGTGCTGGACTAAATAATGAAAAACTGTTTTTT | CASSAGLNNEKLFF
- | TRBJ2-5 | TRBV4-3 | TRBD2 | TGCGCCAGCAGCCAAGACCTAGCGGGAGCAGAGACCCAGTACTTC | CASSQDLAGAETQYF
- | TRBJ2-3 | TRBV6-5 | - | TGTGCCAGCAGCCAGACAGGGGAGGGAGATACGCAGTATTTT | CASSQTGEGDTQYF
- | TRBJ2-2 | TRBV9 | TRBD1 | TGTGCCAGCAGCGTGCGGACAGGCGACACCGGGGAGCTGTTTTTT | CASSVRTGDTGELFF
- | TRBJ1-1 | TRBV7-9 | - | TGTGCCAGCAGCAAGAATGTGGGGGGTAACACTGAAGCTTTCTTT | CASSKNVGGNTEAFF
once | TRBJ1-1 | TRBV27 | TRBD1 | TGTGCCAGCAGTCCTGGGACAGTGGGGGCTTTCTTT | CASSPGTVGAFF
- | TRBJ2-5 | TRBV6-2/TRBV6-3 | TRBD2 | TGTGCCAGCAGTTACCGAACCAGTCTAGCGGTGCAAGAGACCCAGTACTTC | CASSYRTSLAVQETQYF
once | TRBJ2-5 | TRBV7-9 | TRBD2 | TGTGCCAGCAGCTTACTACAGGGACTAGCGTTATGGGGGCAGACCCAGTACTTC | CASSLLQGLALWGQTQYF
- | TRBJ2-7 | TRBV7-9 | TRBD2 | TGTGCCAGCAGCCCGACCGGGACTAGCTATACCTGGCAGTACTTC | CASSPTGTSYTWQYF
once | TRBJ1-4 | TRBV9 | - | TGTGCCAGCAGCGGAAAGGCAGAGCCAACTAATGAAAAACTGTTTTTT | CASSGKAEPTNEKLFF
- | TRBJ1-5 | TRBV5-1 | TRBD1 | TGCGCCAGCAGCGTATCAGGGGGCGGCAATCAGCCCCAGCATTTT | CASSVSGGGNQPQHF
- | TRBJ2-7 | TRBV7-8 | TRBD1 | TGTGCCAGCAGCTTAGTTGGGACAGGGTACGCCTACGAGCAGTACTTC | CASSLVGTGYAYEQYF
- | TRBJ1-1 | TRBV4-2 | TRBD1 | TGTGCCAGCAGCCAAGAAGGACAGGCTGGGGGGAACACTGAAGCTTTCTTT | CASSQEGQAGGNTEAFF
- | TRBJ2-6 | TRBV19 | - | TGTGCCAGTAGTATAGTAACCTTCTCTGGGGCCAACGTCCTGACTTTC | CASSIVTFSGANVLTF
- | TRBJ1-6 | TRBV5-1 | - | TGCGCCAGCAGCTTGGCCCCGGGAGTTAATTCACCCCTCCACTTT | CASSLAPGVNSPLHF
- | TRBJ2-5 | TRBV7-9 | TRBD1 | TGTGCCAGCAGCGAAGGGACAGGGGTGCGCTTAGAGACCCAGTACTTC | CASSEGTGVRLETQYF
- | TRBJ1-1 | TRBV5-1 | - | TGCGCCAGCAGCTCCGGGACGGCGAACACTGAAGCTTTCTTT | CASSSGTANTEAFF
- | TRBJ2-7 | TRBV5-1 | TRBD2 | TGCGCCAGCAGCTTACAAACTGGGACTAGCGGATACTACGAGCAGTACTTC | CASSLQTGTSGYYEQYF
- | TRBJ2-5 | TRBV4-1 | - | TGCGCCAGCAGCCAAGATATAGGCCCAGAGACCCAGTACTTC | CASSQDIGPETQYF
- | TRBJ2-1 | TRBV9 | TRBD2 | TGTGCCAGCAGCGTAGCCTCACTAGCGAATGAGCAGTTCTTC | CASSVASLANEQFF
- | TRBJ2-7 | TRBV20-1 | - | TGCAGTGCTAGTGAGGGGAGGGGGTCGGAAGAGCAGTACTTC | CSASEGRGSEEQYF
- | TRBJ1-1 | TRBV14 | TRBD1 | TGTGCCAGCAGCCGGGACAGGGGGTCTGAAGCTTTCTTT | CASSRDRGSEAFF
- | TRBJ2-7 | TRBV15 | - | TGTGCCACCAGCAGAGATCGAGGGCAGGGGATCGGGGAGCAGTACTTC | CATSRDRGQGIGEQYF
- | TRBJ2-1 | TRBV24-1 | - | TGTGCCACCAGCCCGTTAGATGTCAATGAGCAGTTCTTC | CATSPLDVNEQFF
- | TRBJ2-7 | TRBV7-9 | - | TGTGCCAGCAGCGCCAATGGGGCTTCCTACGAGCAGTACTTC | CASSANGASYEQYF
once | TRBJ2-7 | TRBV3-1/TRBV3-2 | TRBD2 | TGTGCCAGCAGCCACTTAAGCGGGAGAAGATTATCCTACGAGCAGTACTTC | CASSHLSGRRLSYEQYF
few | TRBJ2-2 | TRBV24-1 | TRBD2 | TGTGCCACCGGGGGACTAGCGGGAGCCCTGGTCACCGGGGAGCTGTTTTTT | CATGGLAGALVTGELFF
- | TRBJ1-2 | TRBV9 | - | TGTGCCAGCAGCGATTGGAGTAGGACAGACGCTCCTCCAGCGGCGGACTATGGCTACACCTTC | CASSDWSRTDAPPAADYGYTF
- | TRBJ2-3 | TRBV7-3 | - | TGTGCCAGCAGCTCCGGACGAGAGCAGTATTTT | CASSSGREQYF